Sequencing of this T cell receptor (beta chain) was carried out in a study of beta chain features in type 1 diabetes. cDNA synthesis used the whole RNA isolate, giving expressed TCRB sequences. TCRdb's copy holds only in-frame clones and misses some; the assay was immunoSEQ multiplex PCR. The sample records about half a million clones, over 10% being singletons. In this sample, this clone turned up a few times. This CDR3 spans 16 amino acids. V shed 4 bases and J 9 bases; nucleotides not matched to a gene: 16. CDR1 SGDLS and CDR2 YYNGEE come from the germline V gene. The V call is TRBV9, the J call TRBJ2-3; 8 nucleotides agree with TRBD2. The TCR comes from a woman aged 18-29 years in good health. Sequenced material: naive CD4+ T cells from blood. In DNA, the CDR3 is TGTGCCAGCAGCCCCGTTTATGCTAGCGGGCAAACCACGCAGTATTTT. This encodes CASSPVYASGQTTQYF.